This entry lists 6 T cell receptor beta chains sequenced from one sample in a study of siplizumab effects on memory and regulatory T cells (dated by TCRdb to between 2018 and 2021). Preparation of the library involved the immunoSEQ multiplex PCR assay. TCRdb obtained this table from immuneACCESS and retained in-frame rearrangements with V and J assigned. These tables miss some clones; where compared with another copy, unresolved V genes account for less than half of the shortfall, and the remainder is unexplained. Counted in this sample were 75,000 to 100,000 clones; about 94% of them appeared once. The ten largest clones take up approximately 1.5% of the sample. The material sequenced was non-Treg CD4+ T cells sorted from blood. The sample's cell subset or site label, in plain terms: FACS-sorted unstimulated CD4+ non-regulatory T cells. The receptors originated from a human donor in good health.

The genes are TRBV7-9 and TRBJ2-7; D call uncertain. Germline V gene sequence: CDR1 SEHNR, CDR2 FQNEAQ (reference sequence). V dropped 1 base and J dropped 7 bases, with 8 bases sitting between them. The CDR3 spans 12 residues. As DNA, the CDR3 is TGTGCCAGCAGCTTAGTTGATGTGGAGCAGTACTTC. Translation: CASSLVDVEQYF.

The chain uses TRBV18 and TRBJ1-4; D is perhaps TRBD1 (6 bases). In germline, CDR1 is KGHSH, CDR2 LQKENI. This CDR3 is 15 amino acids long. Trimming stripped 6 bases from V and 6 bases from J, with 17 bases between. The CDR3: CASSPIQGRDEKLFF. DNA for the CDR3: TGTGCCAGCTCGCCCATTCAGGGGAGGGATGAAAAACTGTTTTTT.

CDR3 in DNA: TGTGCCAGCAGTTCCAGGGTTACAGAGACCCAGTACTTC. Translating gives CASSSRVTETQYF. V and J are TRBV6-5 and TRBJ2-5; the D gene is possibly TRBD1 (5 bases). Trimming stripped 4 bases from V and 4 bases from J, with 10 bases between. The CDR3 is 13 residues long. Per germline, CDR1 MNHEY and CDR2 SVGAGI.

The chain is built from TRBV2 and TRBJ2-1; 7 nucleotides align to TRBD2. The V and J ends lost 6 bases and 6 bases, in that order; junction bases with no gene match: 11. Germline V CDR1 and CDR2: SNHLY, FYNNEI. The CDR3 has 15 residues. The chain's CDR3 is CASRRSGIESNEQFF. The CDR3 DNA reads TGTGCCAGCAGGCGGAGCGGGATCGAATCCAATGAGCAGTTCTTC. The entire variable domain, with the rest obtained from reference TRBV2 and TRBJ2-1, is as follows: EPEVTQTPSHQVTQMGQEVILRCVPISNHLYFYWYRQILGQKVEFLVSFYNNEISEKSEIFDDQFSVERPDGSNFTLKIRSTKLEDSAMYFCASRRSGIESNEQFFGPGTRLTVL.

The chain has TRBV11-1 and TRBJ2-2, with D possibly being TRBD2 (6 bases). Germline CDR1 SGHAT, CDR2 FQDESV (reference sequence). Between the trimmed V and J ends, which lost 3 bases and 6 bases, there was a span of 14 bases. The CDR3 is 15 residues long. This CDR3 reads CASSLRGRNSGELFF. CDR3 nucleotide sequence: TGTGCCAGCAGCTTGCGGGGTCGAAACTCCGGGGAGCTGTTTTTT.

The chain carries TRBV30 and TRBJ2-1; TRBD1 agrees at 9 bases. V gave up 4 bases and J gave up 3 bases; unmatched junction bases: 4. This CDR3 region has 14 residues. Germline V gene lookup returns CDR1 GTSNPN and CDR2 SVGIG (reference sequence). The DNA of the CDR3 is TGTGCCTGGAAAACAGGGGGCGACTACAATGAGCAGTTCTTC. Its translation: CAWKTGGDYNEQFF.